This T cell receptor (beta chain) was sequenced for a study of metastatic and nonmetastatic thyroid tumors. Until they underwent thyroid surgery, no patient had received any treatment. This clone turned up a few times. The junction departs from the called germline gene at one end, perhaps through a read error. MiXCR was used by TCRdb to re-call the PCR reads. The table lists 6,200 or so clones, roughly 29% of them singletons. Germline V gene lookup returns CDR1 SGDLS and CDR2 YYNGEE. This CDR3 spans 12 amino acids. The source material was adjacent normal tissue. The genes are TRBV9 and TRBJ2-3; 8 nucleotides agree with TRBD1. The origin of this receptor is a female donor with papillary thyroid cancer or a benign thyroid nodule (not recorded which). Some clones in this sample may be carry-over from other donors' samples. The CDR3 loop is CASRGLGHTQYF. CDR3 nucleotides: TGTGCAAGCAGGGGGCTAGGGCATACGCAGTATTTT.